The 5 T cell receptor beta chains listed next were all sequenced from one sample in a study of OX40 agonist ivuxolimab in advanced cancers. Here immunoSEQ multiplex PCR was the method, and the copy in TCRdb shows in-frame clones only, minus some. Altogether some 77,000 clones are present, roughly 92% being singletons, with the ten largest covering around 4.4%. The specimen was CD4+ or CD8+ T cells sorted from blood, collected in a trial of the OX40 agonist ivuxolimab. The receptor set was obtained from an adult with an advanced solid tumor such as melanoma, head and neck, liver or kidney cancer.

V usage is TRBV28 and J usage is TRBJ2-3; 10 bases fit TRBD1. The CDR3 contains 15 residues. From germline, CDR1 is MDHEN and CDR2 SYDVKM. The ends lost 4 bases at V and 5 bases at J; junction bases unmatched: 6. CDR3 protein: CASSSRQGAVDTQYF. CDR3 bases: TGTGCCAGCAGTTCCCGACAGGGGGCAGTAGATACGCAGTATTTT.

DNA for the CDR3: TGTGCCATCAGTGAGTCTGGCGGAAACTCTGGGGCCAACGTCCTGACTTTC. Encoded protein: CAISESGGNSGANVLTF. This chain uses TRBV10-3 with TRBJ2-6; D is undetermined. The length of the CDR3 is 17 residues. CDR1 ENHRY and CDR2 SYGVKD come from the germline V gene. Trimming cost V 0 bases and J 0 bases, with 9 bases left between them.

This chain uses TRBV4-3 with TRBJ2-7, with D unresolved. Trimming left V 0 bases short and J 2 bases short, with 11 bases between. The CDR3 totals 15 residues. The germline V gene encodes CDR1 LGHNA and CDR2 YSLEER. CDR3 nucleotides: TGCGCCAGCAGCCAAGAATTTACCGATCCCTACGAGCAGTACTTC. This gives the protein CASSQEFTDPYEQYF.

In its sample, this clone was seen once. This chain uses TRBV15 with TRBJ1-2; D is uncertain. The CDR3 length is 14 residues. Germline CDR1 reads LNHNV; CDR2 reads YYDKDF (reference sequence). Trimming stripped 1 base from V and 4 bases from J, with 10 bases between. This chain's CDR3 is CATSRAASSYGYTF. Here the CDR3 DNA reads TGTGCCACCAGCAGAGCGGCCTCTAGCTATGGCTACACCTTC.

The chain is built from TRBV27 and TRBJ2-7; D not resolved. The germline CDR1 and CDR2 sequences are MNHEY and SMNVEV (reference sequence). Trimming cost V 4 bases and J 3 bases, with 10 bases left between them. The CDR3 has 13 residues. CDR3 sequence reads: CASSSYTHYEQYF. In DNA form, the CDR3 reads TGTGCCAGCAGTTCCTACACCCACTACGAGCAGTACTTC.